This T cell receptor beta chain was recovered during a study of response to subunit inactivated influenza vaccine. General study findings and limits: With each seasonal influenza vaccination, the authors suggested, few new T cells are recruited.

Each CDR3 protein gets one entry after TCRdb re-called the RT-PCR reads with MiXCR. The sample contains 400,000 to 650,000 distinct CDR3 sequences, approximately 7.8% of which appear only once. This clonotype was recorded a few times. Its antigen is undetermined. From germline, CDR1 is SGHRS and CDR2 YFSETQ. This CDR3 has 15 amino acids. The V end lost 0 bases, the J end lost 3 bases, and 12 bases lay between the germline ends. The gene calls are TRBV5-1 and TRBJ1-1; tentative D call: TRBD1 (5 bases). The receptor's source is a man aged 50 to 75 who received an inactivated influenza vaccine. The source was PBMCs from blood, collected less than 25 months after vaccination. CDR3 nucleotides: TGCGCCAGCAGCTTGGGGGGGGGTTTAGACACTGAAGCTTTCTTT. Its translation: CASSLGGGLDTEAFF.